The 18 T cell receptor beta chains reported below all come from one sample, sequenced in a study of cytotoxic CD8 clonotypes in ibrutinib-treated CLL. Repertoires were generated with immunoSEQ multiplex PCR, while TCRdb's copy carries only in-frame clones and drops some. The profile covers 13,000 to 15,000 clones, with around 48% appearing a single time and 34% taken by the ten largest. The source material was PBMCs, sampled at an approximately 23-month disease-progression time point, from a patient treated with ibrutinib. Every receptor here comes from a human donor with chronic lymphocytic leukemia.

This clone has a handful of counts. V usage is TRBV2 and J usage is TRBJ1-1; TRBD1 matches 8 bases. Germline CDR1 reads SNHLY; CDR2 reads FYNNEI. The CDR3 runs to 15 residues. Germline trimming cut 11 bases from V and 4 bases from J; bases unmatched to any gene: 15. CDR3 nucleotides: TGTGCCTGCCATAAAGGACAGGGAAGAACCACTGAAGCTTTCTTT. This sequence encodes CACHKGQGRTTEAFF.

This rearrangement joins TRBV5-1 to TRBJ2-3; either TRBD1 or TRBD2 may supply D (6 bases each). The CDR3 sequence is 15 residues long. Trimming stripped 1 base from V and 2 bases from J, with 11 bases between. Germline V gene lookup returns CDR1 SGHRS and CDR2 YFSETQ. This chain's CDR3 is CASSLRGGFTDTQYF. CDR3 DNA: TGCGCCAGCAGCTTGAGAGGGGGGTTCACAGATACGCAGTATTTT.

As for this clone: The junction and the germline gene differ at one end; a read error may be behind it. The CDR3 protein is CASSLGTGLEKLFF. CDR3 DNA: TGTGCTAGCAGCCTCGGGACAGGGCTTGAAAAACTGTTTTTT. The rearrangement joins TRBV7-7 to TRBJ1-4; 9 positions match TRBD1. This CDR3 has 14 residues. The V gene's germline CDR1 is SSHAT and CDR2 FNYEAQ (reference sequence).

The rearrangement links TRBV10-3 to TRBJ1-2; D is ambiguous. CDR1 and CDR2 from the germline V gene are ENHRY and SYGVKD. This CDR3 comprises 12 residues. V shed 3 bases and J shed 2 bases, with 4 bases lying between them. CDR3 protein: CAISDKNYGYTF. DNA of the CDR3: TGTGCCATCAGTGACAAGAACTATGGCTACACCTTC.

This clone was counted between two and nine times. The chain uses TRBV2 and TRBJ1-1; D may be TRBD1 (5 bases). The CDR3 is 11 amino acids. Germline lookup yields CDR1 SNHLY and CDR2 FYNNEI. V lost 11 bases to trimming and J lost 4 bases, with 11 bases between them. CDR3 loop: CAQGGATEAFF. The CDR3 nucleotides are TGTGCCCAGGGAGGGGCCACTGAAGCTTTCTTT.

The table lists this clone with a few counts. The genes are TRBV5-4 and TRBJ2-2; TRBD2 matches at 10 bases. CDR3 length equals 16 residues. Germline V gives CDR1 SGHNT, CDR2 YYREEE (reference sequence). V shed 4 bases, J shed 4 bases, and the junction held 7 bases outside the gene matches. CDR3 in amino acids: CASSNLAGASTGELFF. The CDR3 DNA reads TGTGCCAGCAGCAATCTAGCGGGGGCCTCCACCGGGGAGCTGTTTTTT. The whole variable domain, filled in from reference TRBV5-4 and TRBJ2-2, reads ETGVTQSPTHLIKTRGQQVTLRCSSQSGHNTVSWYQQALGQGPQFIFQYYREEENGRGNFPPRFSGLQFPNYSSELNVNALELDDSALYLCASSNLAGASTGELFFGEGSRLTVL.

For the CDR3, the DNA is TGTGCCAGCAGCCCACGTGTGAGGGACAGGGAAACTGGAAACACCATATATTTT. Its translation is CASSPRVRDRETGNTIYF. The V call is TRBV7-9, the J call TRBJ1-3; 9 bases line up with TRBD1. V shed 5 bases and J 2 bases; nucleotides not matched to a gene: 13. CDR1 SEHNR and CDR2 FQNEAQ come from the germline V gene (reference sequence). The CDR3 contains 18 residues.

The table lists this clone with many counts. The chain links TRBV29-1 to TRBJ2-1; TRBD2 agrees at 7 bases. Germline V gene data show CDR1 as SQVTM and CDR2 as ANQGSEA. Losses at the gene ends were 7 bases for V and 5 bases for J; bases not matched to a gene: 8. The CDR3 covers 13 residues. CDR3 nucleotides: TGCAGCGCTACGGGACTACTCAACAATGAGCAGTTCTTC. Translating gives CSATGLLNNEQFF.

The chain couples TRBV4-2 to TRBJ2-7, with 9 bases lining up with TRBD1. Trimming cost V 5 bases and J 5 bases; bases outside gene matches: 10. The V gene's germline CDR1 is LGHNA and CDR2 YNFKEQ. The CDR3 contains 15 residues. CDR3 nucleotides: TGTGCCAGCAGCTCGCCGGGACAGGGTTTGGACGAGCAGTACTTC. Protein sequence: CASSSPGQGLDEQYF.

CDR3 amino acids: CASSLGRLRGGYTF. The CDR3 region has the DNA TGTGCCAGCAGCTTAGGACGCCTTCGAGGTGGCTACACCTTC. The rearrangement joins TRBV7-7 to TRBJ1-2; D is unclear. V lost 1 base to trimming and J lost 7 bases, with 13 bases between them. This CDR3 contains 14 residues. Germline values: CDR1 SSHAT, CDR2 FNYEAQ (reference sequence).

The CDR3 coding sequence is TGTGCCAGCAGGATCAGGGGTCGGGGCACTGAAGCTTTCTTT. Translating gives CASRIRGRGTEAFF. The rearrangement uses TRBV2 and TRBJ1-1; D may be TRBD1 (6 bases). Germline V gives CDR1 SNHLY, CDR2 FYNNEI. CDR3 length: 14 residues. V was shortened by 6 bases and J by 4 bases, with 15 bases between the two germline ends.

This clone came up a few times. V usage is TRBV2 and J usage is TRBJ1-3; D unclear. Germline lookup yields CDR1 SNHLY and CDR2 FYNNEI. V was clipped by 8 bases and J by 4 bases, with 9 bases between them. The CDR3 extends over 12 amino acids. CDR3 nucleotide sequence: TGTGCCAGCCGCACCCTAGGAAACACCATATATTTT. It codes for CASRTLGNTIYF.

In DNA, the CDR3 is TGTGCCAGCAGTGGAGGGACAGGGCCTCGGAATAGCATTCAGTACTTC. Protein sequence: CASSGGTGPRNSIQYF. The genes are TRBV2 and TRBJ2-4; 9 bases match TRBD1. The CDR3 sequence is 16 residues long. The V gene end was trimmed by 4 bases and the J gene end by 9 bases; junction bases not matched to a gene: 13. Germline loops: CDR1 SNHLY, CDR2 FYNNEI.

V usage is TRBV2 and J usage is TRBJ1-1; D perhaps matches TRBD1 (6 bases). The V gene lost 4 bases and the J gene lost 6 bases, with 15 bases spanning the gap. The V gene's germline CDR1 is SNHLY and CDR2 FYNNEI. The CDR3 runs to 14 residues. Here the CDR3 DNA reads TGTGCCAGCAGTGTAACCTACAGGGAAGCTGAAGCTTTCTTT. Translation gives CASSVTYREAEAFF. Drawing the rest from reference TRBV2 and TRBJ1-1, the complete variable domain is EPEVTQTPSHQVTQMGQEVILRCVPISNHLYFYWYRQILGQKVEFLVSFYNNEISEKSEIFDDQFSVERPDGSNFTLKIRSTKLEDSAMYFCASSVTYREAEAFFGQGTRLTVV.

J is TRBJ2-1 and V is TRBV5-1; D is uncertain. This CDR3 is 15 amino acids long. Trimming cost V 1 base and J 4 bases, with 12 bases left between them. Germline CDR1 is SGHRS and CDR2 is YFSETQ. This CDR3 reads CASSLQPGGYNEQFF. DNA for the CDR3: TGCGCCAGCAGCTTGCAGCCCGGTGGTTACAATGAGCAGTTCTTC. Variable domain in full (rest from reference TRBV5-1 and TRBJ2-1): KAGVTQTPRYLIKTRGQQVTLSCSPISGHRSVSWYQQTPGQGLQFLFEYFSETQRNKGNFPGRFSGRQFSNSRSEMNVSTLELGDSALYLCASSLQPGGYNEQFFGPGTRLTVL.

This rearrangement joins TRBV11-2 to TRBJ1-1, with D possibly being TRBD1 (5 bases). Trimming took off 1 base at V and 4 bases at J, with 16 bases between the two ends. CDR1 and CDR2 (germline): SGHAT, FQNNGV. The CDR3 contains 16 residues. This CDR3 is CASSLGGEGGGTEAFF. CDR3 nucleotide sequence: TGTGCCAGCAGCTTAGGTGGAGAGGGTGGGGGCACTGAAGCTTTCTTT. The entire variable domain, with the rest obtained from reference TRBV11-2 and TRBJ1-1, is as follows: EAGVAQSPRYKIIEKRQSVAFWCNPISGHATLYWYQQILGQGPKLLIQFQNNGVVDDSQLPKDRFSAERLKGVDSTLKIQPAKLEDSAVYLCASSLGGEGGGTEAFFGQGTRLTVV.

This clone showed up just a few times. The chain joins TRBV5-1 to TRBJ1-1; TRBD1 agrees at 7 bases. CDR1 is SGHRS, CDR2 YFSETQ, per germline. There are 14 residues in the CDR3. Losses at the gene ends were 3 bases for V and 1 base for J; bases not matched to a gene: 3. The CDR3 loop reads CASSSGQTNTEAFF. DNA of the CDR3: TGCGCCAGCAGCTCGGGACAGACGAACACTGAAGCTTTCTTT.

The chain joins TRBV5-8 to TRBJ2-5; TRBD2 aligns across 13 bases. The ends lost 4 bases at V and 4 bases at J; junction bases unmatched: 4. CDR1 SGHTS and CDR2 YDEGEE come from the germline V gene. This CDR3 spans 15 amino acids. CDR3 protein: CASSTGLAGSETQYF. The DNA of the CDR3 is TGTGCCAGCAGCACGGGACTAGCGGGGTCAGAGACCCAGTACTTC.